This T cell receptor (beta chain) is drawn from a study of blood T cell repertoires in COVID-19. Overall study context: Both acute and convalescent COVID-19 samples were obtained from the United States, Italy and Spain. Sources were T cells, B-cell-depleted T cells, or PBMCs; the material itself was cDNA or gDNA.

The germline V gene encodes CDR1 MNHEY and CDR2 SVGAGI. Trimming at V came to 10 bases and at J to 2 bases, leaving 4 bases not matched to a gene. This CDR3 is 13 amino acids long. In the study's own analysis: Reference gene primer amplification gave estimated nucleated cell counts. Sequencing used immunoSEQ multiplex PCR; TCRdb keeps in-frame clones, though not all of them. V and J calls and clone size are copied from that table; D and trimming were computed from the DNA. The sample shows 210,000 or so clones, 78% of them seen only once. What was sequenced was peripheral blood. This chain connects TRBV6-5 to TRBJ2-3; 9 bases line up with TRBD2. The TCR comes from a woman aged 80 or older with active or convalescent COVID-19. CDR3 bases: TGTGCCATCGCTAGCGGGGCCACAGATACGCAGTATTTT. Amino acids: CAIASGATDTQYF.